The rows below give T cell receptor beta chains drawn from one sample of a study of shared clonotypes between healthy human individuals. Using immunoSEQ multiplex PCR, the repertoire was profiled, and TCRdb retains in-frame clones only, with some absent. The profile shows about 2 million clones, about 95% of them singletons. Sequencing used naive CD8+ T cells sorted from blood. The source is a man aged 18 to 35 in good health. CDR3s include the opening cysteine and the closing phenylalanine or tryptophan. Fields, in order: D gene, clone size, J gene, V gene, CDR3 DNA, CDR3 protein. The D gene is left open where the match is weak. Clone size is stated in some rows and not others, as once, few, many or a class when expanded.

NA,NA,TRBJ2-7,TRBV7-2,TGTGCCAGCAGCTTAGTACCGACGGGGTCCTACGAGCAGTACTTC,CASSLVPTGSYEQYF
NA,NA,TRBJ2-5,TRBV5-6,TGTGCCAGCAGCTTGCTAGGGGGTAACCAAGAGACCCAGTACTTC,CASSLLGGNQETQYF
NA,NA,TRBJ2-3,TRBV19,TGTGCCAGTAACGGAGATAGCACAGATACGCAGTATTTT,CASNGDSTDTQYF
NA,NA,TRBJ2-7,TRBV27,TGTGCCAGCAGTACCGAGCCCGGGACGGCCTACGAGCAGTACTTC,CASSTEPGTAYEQYF
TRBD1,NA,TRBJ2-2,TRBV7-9,TGTGCCAGCAGCTCGGGACAGGGGGTCGGGGAGCTGTTTTTT,CASSSGQGVGELFF
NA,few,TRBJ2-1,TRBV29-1,TGCAGCGTTGATACGGGGGGCGGGCAGTTCTTC,CSVDTGGGQFF
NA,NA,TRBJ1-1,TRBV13,TGTGCCAGCAGCTTGTTTGTTTCGGACACTGAAGCTTTCTTT,CASSLFVSDTEAFF
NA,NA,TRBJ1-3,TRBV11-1,TGTGCCAGCAGCTCAGAAACCGGGCTCATCTCTTCTGGAAACACCATATATTTT,CASSSETGLISSGNTIYF
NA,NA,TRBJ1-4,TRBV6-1,TGTGCCAGCAGTGAAGGGTCAGGGAATGAAAAACTGTTTTTT,CASSEGSGNEKLFF
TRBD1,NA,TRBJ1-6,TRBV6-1,TGTGCCAGCAGTGAAGTTCCACCGGGACAGGATAATTCACCCCTCCACTTT,CASSEVPPGQDNSPLHF
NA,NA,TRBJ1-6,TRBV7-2,TGTGCCAGCAGCTTAGCCCGGGAAGTTTGGAATTCACCCCTCCACTTT,CASSLAREVWNSPLHF
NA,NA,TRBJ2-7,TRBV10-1,TGCGCCAGCAGTGCCCAAAGGGGCGCTAGCTCCTACGAGCAGTACTTC,CASSAQRGASSYEQYF
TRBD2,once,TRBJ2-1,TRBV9,TGTGCCAGCAGCGCGACTAGCGGGCCGAACAATGAGCAGTTCTTC,CASSATSGPNNEQFF
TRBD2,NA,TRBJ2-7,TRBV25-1,TGTGCCAGCACCTCGGGGGGCGAGCAGTACTTC,CASTSGGEQYF
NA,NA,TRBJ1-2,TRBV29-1,TGCAGCGTTATAGACAGTGCGTATGGCTACACCTTC,CSVIDSAYGYTF
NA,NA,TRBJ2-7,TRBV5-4,TGTGCCAGCAGCTCCATTGACAGGAGCTACGAGCAGTACTTC,CASSSIDRSYEQYF
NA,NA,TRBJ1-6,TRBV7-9,TGTGCCAGCAGCTTATACCAGGAGGGGTATTCACCCCTCCACTTT,CASSLYQEGYSPLHF
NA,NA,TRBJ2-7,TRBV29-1,TGCAGCGCCGAAGGCGGCCGGGGGCAGTACTTC,CSAEGGRGQYF
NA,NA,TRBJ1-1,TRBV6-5,TGTGCCAGCAGTTACGGGGAGCCCATGAACACTGAAGCTTTCTTT,CASSYGEPMNTEAFF
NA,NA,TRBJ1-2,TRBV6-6,TGTGCCAGCACCGGCCCCTATGGCTACACCTTC,CASTGPYGYTF
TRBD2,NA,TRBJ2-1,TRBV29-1,TGCAGCGTTGAGGGACTAGCGGACCTAACCTACAATGAGCAGTTCTTC,CSVEGLADLTYNEQFF
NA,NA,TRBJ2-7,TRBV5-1,TGCGCCAGCAGCTTGGCCGGCGGCCCGGCGAACGAGCAGTACTTC,CASSLAGGPANEQYF
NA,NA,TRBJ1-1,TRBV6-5,TGTGCCAGCACCGTGACCGCTCTCGGCACTGAAGCTTTCTTT,CASTVTALGTEAFF
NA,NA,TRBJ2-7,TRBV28,TGTGCCAGCAGGACAGGTAGGAGCTCCTACGAGCAGTACTTC,CASRTGRSSYEQYF
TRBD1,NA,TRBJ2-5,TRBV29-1,TGCAGCGTGGGTGGGGGACAGGGTGAATTCCAAGAGACCCAGTACTTC,CSVGGGQGEFQETQYF
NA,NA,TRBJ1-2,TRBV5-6,TGTGCCAGCAGCTTCAGTACAGGTCTCGAGGGCTACACCTTC,CASSFSTGLEGYTF
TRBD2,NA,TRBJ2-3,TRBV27,TGTGCCAGCAGTTCCAGACTAGCGGGGGCGTACACAGATACGCAGTATTTT,CASSSRLAGAYTDTQYF
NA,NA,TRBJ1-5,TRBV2,TGTGCCAGCAGTGCCTTCGAGGGCGTTGGGGGGTCTATGAATCAGCCCCAGCATTTT,CASSAFEGVGGSMNQPQHF
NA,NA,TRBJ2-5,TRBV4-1,TGCGCCAGCAGCCAAGATCCACAGGTTAATGAAGAGACCCAGTACTTC,CASSQDPQVNEETQYF
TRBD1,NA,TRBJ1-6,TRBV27,TGTGCCAGCAGTGACAGGGGGCGGTCACCCCTCCACTTT,CASSDRGRSPLHF
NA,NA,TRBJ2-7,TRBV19,TGTGCCAGTAGTTCCCCCTACGAGCAGTACTTC,CASSSPYEQYF
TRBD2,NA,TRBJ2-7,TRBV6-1,TGTGCCAGCAGTGAAGGACTAGCGCCTTACTACGAGCAGTACTTC,CASSEGLAPYYEQYF